What follows is one TCR beta chain and its context. TCRdb's table, derived via immunoSEQ multiplex PCR, lists solely in-frame clones and lacks some. This table holds about 62,000 clones, over 75% found once. The ends lost 3 bases at V and 7 bases at J; junction bases unmatched: 2. The CDR3 loop spans 14 amino acids. Germline lookup yields CDR1 LNHNV and CDR2 YYDKDF (reference sequence). The data belong to a study of OX40 agonist ivuxolimab in advanced cancers. Background on the study: Partial responses occurred in Three dose-escalation patients, one with hepatocellular carcinoma and two with cutaneous melanoma.

The clonotype was recovered from an adult with an advanced solid tumor such as melanoma, head and neck, liver or kidney cancer. This rearrangement joins TRBV15 to TRBJ2-1, with 11 bases aligning to TRBD2. The sequencing used CD4+ or CD8+ T cells sorted from blood, collected in a trial of the OX40 agonist ivuxolimab. CDR3 in amino acids: CATSRTSGTNEQFF. DNA for the CDR3: TGTGCCACCAGCAGGACTAGCGGGACGAATGAGCAGTTCTTC.